Shown below are 5 T cell receptor beta chains from a single sample sequenced in a study of cytomegalovirus exposure and HLA in healthy donors. Use of 60 Vbeta and 13 Jbeta primers characterized the PCR. The assay was immunoSEQ multiplex PCR, and TCRdb's table has in-frame clones only and misses some. The sample lists 130,000 to 150,000 clones; roughly 73% were seen once. The sequenced sample consisted of PBMCs. All receptors come from a human donor in good health.

The chain has TRBV13 and TRBJ2-5; no clear D gene. CDR3 length: 15 amino acids. Germline CDR1 reads PRHDT; CDR2 reads FYEKMQ (reference sequence). V lost 3 bases, J lost 2 bases, and 13 bases lay in between. The CDR3 DNA reads as TGTGCCAGCAGCTTGAGTGGCGTACTACAAGAGACCCAGTACTTC. This sequence encodes CASSLSGVLQETQYF.

This chain links TRBV29-1 with TRBJ2-1; TRBD1 aligns across 10 bases. Germline trimming cut 6 bases from V and 6 bases from J; bases unmatched to any gene: 2. The CDR3 contains 12 residues. In germline, CDR1 is SQVTM, CDR2 ANQGSEA. CDR3 sequence reads: CSVGQGSNEQFF. The CDR3 DNA is TGCAGCGTGGGACAGGGGAGCAATGAGCAGTTCTTC.

The V call is TRBV5-1, the J call TRBJ2-7; no definite D call. This CDR3 spans 12 amino acids. Germline V gene sequence: CDR1 SGHRS, CDR2 YFSETQ. V lost 2 bases, J lost 1 base, and 4 bases lay in between. In DNA form, the CDR3 reads TGCGCCAGCAGCTTATTATCCTACGAGCAGTACTTC. This encodes CASSLLSYEQYF.

This clone was counted only a few times. This chain uses TRBV13 with TRBJ1-3; 8 bases agree with TRBD1. Germline values: CDR1 PRHDT, CDR2 FYEKMQ (reference sequence). The CDR3 is made up of 15 amino acids. V lost 5 bases and J lost 3; bases outside the gene matches: 6. DNA of the CDR3: TGTGCCAGCAGCGATCTTACAGGGGGTGGAAACACCATATATTTT. Translating it yields CASSDLTGGGNTIYF.

This clone was recorded a few times. This sequence joins TRBV7-6 and TRBJ2-1; D remains unclear. The CDR3 has 14 amino acids. CDR1 and CDR2 from the germline V gene are SGHVS and FNYEAQ. Trimming removed 5 bases at V and 8 bases at J, with 16 bases between. CDR3 DNA: TGTGCCAGCAGCCCCACCCCCTTGGCGGATGAGCAGTTCTTC. As protein: CASSPTPLADEQFF.